What follows are 8 T cell receptor beta chains derived from one specimen sequenced in a study of cytomegalovirus exposure and HLA in healthy donors. PCR primers comprised 60 Vbeta and 13 Jbeta primers. Using immunoSEQ multiplex PCR, the repertoire was profiled, and TCRdb retains in-frame clones only, with some absent. Of about 120,000 clones in the sample, around 69% were seen once. Sequencing was done on a sample of PBMCs. These receptors were taken from a man between 50 and 59 years old in good health and CMV-seropositive.

As DNA, the CDR3 is TGTGCCAGCAGCTTAGGTGATAGCGGGAGCCTCAACACCGGGGAGCTGTTTTTT. Amino acid sequence: CASSLGDSGSLNTGELFF. The chain combines TRBV7-9 with TRBJ2-2; TRBD2 agrees at 9 bases. J gave up 2 bases and V 1 base, and 8 bases lay outside the gene matches. This CDR3 region has 18 residues. Germline V gene data show CDR1 as SEHNR and CDR2 as FQNEAQ (reference sequence).

V gene TRBV9 combines with J gene TRBJ2-3; 10 bases align to TRBD1. Trimming at V came to 4 bases and at J to 4 bases, leaving 6 bases not matched to a gene. Germline V gives CDR1 SGDLS, CDR2 YYNGEE. This CDR3 has 15 amino acids. The CDR3 protein is CASSPRDRGADTQYF. CDR3 nucleotides: TGTGCCAGCAGCCCCCGGGACAGGGGTGCAGATACGCAGTATTTT.

V usage is TRBV5-1 and J usage is TRBJ2-5; TRBD2 agrees at 10 bases. The ends lost 1 base at V and 5 bases at J; junction bases unmatched: 8. This CDR3 contains 16 residues. CDR1 is SGHRS, CDR2 YFSETQ, per germline. CDR3 sequence: CASSLYPAGGLETQYF. The CDR3 DNA reads TGCGCCAGCAGCTTGTATCCAGCGGGAGGGCTTGAGACCCAGTACTTC.

The rearrangement joins TRBV29-1 to TRBJ1-2, with D perhaps matching TRBD1 (5 bases). V was clipped by 7 bases and J by 3 bases, with 15 bases between them. This CDR3 contains 13 residues. The germline CDR1 and CDR2 sequences are SQVTM and ANQGSEA. CDR3 DNA sequence: TGCAGCGCATGGGAGGGGAGGGACTATGGCTACACCTTC. Protein: CSAWEGRDYGYTF.

The chain uses TRBV9 and TRBJ2-1, with 7 bases identical to TRBD1. V was clipped by 3 bases and J by 3 bases; unmatched bases: 3. The CDR3 has 14 residues. CDR1 is SGDLS, CDR2 YYNGEE, per germline. The CDR3 reads CASSARDSYNEQFF. The DNA of the CDR3 is TGTGCCAGCAGCGCCCGGGACAGCTACAATGAGCAGTTCTTC. Full variable domain (remainder filled in from reference TRBV9 and TRBJ2-1): DSGVTQTPKHLITATGQRVTLRCSPRSGDLSVYWYQQSLDQGLQFLIQYYNGEERAKGNILERFSAQQFPDLHSELNLSSLELGDSALYFCASSARDSYNEQFFGPGTRLTVL.

V and J are TRBV4-1 and TRBJ2-4; no definite D call. Germline CDR1 MGHRA, CDR2 YSYEKL. V gave up 2 bases and J gave up 0 bases, with 8 bases separating them. This CDR3 region has 15 residues. The CDR3 protein is CASSQLLLAKNIQYF. The CDR3 region has the DNA TGCGCCAGCAGCCAACTACTCCTAGCCAAAAACATTCAGTACTTC.

The V gene is TRBV11-2, the J gene TRBJ1-6, with a tentative D call TRBD1 (5 bases). Germline V gene data show CDR1 as SGHAT and CDR2 as FQNNGV. Trimming pared 0 bases from V and 7 bases from J, leaving 16 bases between. CDR3 length: 17 amino acids. The CDR3 bases are TGTGCCAGCAGCTTAGATTGGGGGGAAGTCGGCAATTCACCCCTCCACTTT. This sequence encodes CASSLDWGEVGNSPLHF.

The chain couples TRBV7-9 to TRBJ2-4, with D possibly TRBD2 on 6 matching bases. The CDR3 has 18 amino acids. V shed 5 bases and J shed 3 bases, with 23 bases lying between them. Per the germline V gene, CDR1 is SEHNR and CDR2 is FQNEAQ (reference sequence). The DNA of the CDR3 is TGTGCCAGCAGCCACTTCGGCAGGGCCCAGGAGGGCAAAAACATTCAGTACTTC. This encodes CASSHFGRAQEGKNIQYF. Full variable domain (outside the CDR3, taken from reference TRBV7-9 and TRBJ2-4): DTGVSQNPRHKITKRGQNVTFRCDPISEHNRLYWYRQTLGQGPEFLTYFQNEAQLEKSRLLSDRFSAERPKGSFSTLEIQRTEQGDSAMYLCASSHFGRAQEGKNIQYFGAGTRLSVL.